Listed here are 19 T cell receptor beta chains from one sample, sequenced in a study of OX40 agonist ivuxolimab in advanced cancers. Clones were sequenced by immunoSEQ multiplex PCR, and TCRdb holds only the in-frame ones, with some missing. The sample gives roughly 45,000 clones, approximately 86% of which show up once; approximately 1.9% is in the top ten. The specimen was CD4+ or CD8+ T cells sorted from blood, collected in a trial of the OX40 agonist ivuxolimab. These receptors were taken from an adult with an advanced solid tumor such as melanoma, head and neck, liver or kidney cancer.

CDR3 sequence (DNA): TGTGCCAGCAGTTCACCTACAGGGGGCGTAAACTATGGCTACACCTTC. As protein: CASSSPTGGVNYGYTF. The chain uses TRBV27 and TRBJ1-2, with 9 bases that match TRBD1. CDR1 and CDR2 from the germline V gene are MNHEY and SMNVEV (reference sequence). V lost 4 bases and J lost 2; bases outside the gene matches: 8. This CDR3 has 16 amino acids.

The chain combines TRBV6-5 with TRBJ1-1; 9 nucleotides align to TRBD1. CDR1 MNHEY and CDR2 SVGAGI come from the germline V gene. The CDR3 runs to 14 residues. V lost 0 bases, J lost 10 bases, and 6 bases stayed unmatched. CDR3 protein: CASSYSTGGDVAFF. CDR3 nucleotide sequence: TGTGCCAGCAGTTACTCAACAGGGGGCGACGTAGCTTTCTTT.

This sequence joins TRBV10-2 and TRBJ2-1; D is ambiguous. The CDR3 runs to 11 residues. V was pared by 8 bases and J by 6 bases, with 8 bases between. CDR1 is WSHSY and CDR2 is SAAADI in the germline V gene. This CDR3 reads CASHGFNEQFF. The CDR3 DNA follows: TGCGCCAGCCATGGATTCAATGAGCAGTTCTTC.

In its sample, this clone was seen once. One end of the junction varies from germline; a read error may be responsible. This chain links TRBV5-4 with TRBJ1-2; D is uncertain. Per the germline V gene, CDR1 is SGHNT and CDR2 is YYREEE (reference sequence). The CDR3 totals 13 residues. CDR3 sequence (DNA): TGCGCCAGCAGCTTGGAGTGGTCTGGGGGCTACACCTTC. This codes for CASSLEWSGGYTF.

The chain is built from TRBV2 and TRBJ1-6; D not resolved. This CDR3 comprises 14 residues. In germline, CDR1 is SNHLY, CDR2 FYNNEI. V gave up 7 bases and J gave up 8 bases, with 15 bases separating them. This CDR3 reads CASTNSGRDSPLHF. Here the CDR3 DNA reads TGTGCCAGCACTAACTCGGGAAGGGATTCACCCCTCCACTTT.

Here the CDR3 DNA reads TGCGCCAGCAGCCAGGGTCCCGGGACGGCGGTGAACACTGAAGCTTTCTTT. This sequence encodes CASSQGPGTAVNTEAFF. The J gene is TRBJ1-1, the V gene TRBV4-1; TRBD1 might be the D (5 bases). The CDR3 has 17 amino acids. Trimming removed 3 bases from V and 0 bases from J, with 17 bases in between. Germline assignment: CDR1 MGHRA and CDR2 YSYEKL.

The chain carries TRBV2 and TRBJ1-4; D uncertain. The CDR3 spans 12 residues. From germline, CDR1 is SNHLY and CDR2 FYNNEI. CDR3 in amino acids: CGSGITNEKLFF. The DNA for the CDR3 is TGTGGGTCTGGGATCACTAATGAAAAACTGTTTTTT.

The rearrangement links TRBV4-2 to TRBJ2-7; 8 bases are a match to TRBD2. J gave up 4 bases and V 2 bases, and 7 bases lay outside the gene matches. This CDR3 region has 15 residues. Looked up from germline, CDR1 is LGHNA and CDR2 is YNFKEQ. In nucleotides, the CDR3 is TGTGCCAGCAGCCAACGGGGCGGGGGGCCATACGAGCAGTACTTC. Its protein is CASSQRGGGPYEQYF.

The genes are TRBV5-1 and TRBJ1-2; 7 nucleotides agree with TRBD1. This CDR3 has 16 amino acids. The germline V gene has CDR1 SGHRS and CDR2 YFSETQ. Trimming at V came to 4 bases and at J to 4 bases, leaving 13 bases not matched to a gene. CDR3 DNA: TGCGCCAGCAGCCCACCCGACAGGGTCGGCGGCTATGGCTACACCTTC. This translates into CASSPPDRVGGYGYTF.

The chain recombines TRBV6-6 with TRBJ2-1; D ambiguous. CDR1 and CDR2 from the germline V gene are MNHNY and SVGAGI (reference sequence). V lost 2 bases, J lost 8 bases, and 10 bases lay in between. This CDR3 comprises 13 residues. The CDR3 bases are TGTGCCAGCAGTTACCGAGGAGATCATGAGCAGTTCTTC. Amino acids: CASSYRGDHEQFF.

The chain carries TRBV1 and TRBJ2-7; TRBD1 was called by the table and not checked on the DNA. TRBV1 is a listed pseudogene. The CDR3 is 17 amino acids. As DNA, the CDR3 is TGCACCAGCAGCCAAGGCCCTCGGGGGGACAGGGACTACGAGCAGTACTTC. Protein sequence: CTSSQGPRGDRDYEQYF.

The V call is TRBV5-1, the J call TRBJ1-6; D ambiguous. V was cut by 1 base and J by 0 bases, with 8 bases left in between. Germline V lookup: CDR1 SGHRS, CDR2 YFSETQ. This CDR3 region has 16 residues. CDR3: CASSLTGSSYNSPLHF. The CDR3 nucleotides are TGCGCCAGCAGCTTGACCGGGAGCTCCTATAATTCACCCCTCCACTTT.

This chain connects TRBV7-2 to TRBJ2-2; D not certain. CDR1 and CDR2 (germline): SGHTA, FQGNSA. This CDR3 has 14 residues. Trimming left V 1 base short and J 5 bases short, with 8 bases between. Here the CDR3 DNA reads TGTGCCAGCAGCTTAGGAAGAGAAACCGGGGAGCTGTTTTTT. It translates to CASSLGRETGELFF.

A note on this clone: This specimen includes other DNA sequences encoding the same CDR3. V and J are TRBV2 and TRBJ2-3, with 9 bases that match TRBD2. This CDR3 comprises 15 residues. Germline V gene lookup returns CDR1 SNHLY and CDR2 FYNNEI. V was pared by 5 bases and J by 6 bases, with 9 bases of the junction left unmatched. The CDR3 DNA reads TGTGCCAGCAGTCTGGAGCGGGGGGCCGGGGATACGCAGTATTTT. Translation gives CASSLERGAGDTQYF.

This sequence joins TRBV12-5 and TRBJ1-5; D gene ambiguous. The V and J ends lost 6 bases and 3 bases respectively, with 12 bases between them. The germline gives CDR1 LGHNT, CDR2 FRNRAP. The CDR3 consists of 14 residues. As DNA, the CDR3 is TGTGCTAGTGGGCCCGACATCCTCAATCAGCCCCAGCATTTT. It encodes CASGPDILNQPQHF.

The chain recombines TRBV7-3 with TRBJ2-3; D ambiguous. The CDR3 runs 14 residues. From germline, CDR1 is SGHTA and CDR2 FQGTGA. Trimming took off 4 bases at V and 2 bases at J, with 10 bases between the two ends. The CDR3, as DNA: TGTGCCAGCAGCTCCAACCCCCTCACAGATACGCAGTATTTT. Its translation is CASSSNPLTDTQYF.

This clone was recorded once. This rearrangement joins TRBV7-9 to TRBJ1-1; D possibly corresponds to TRBD1 (6 bases). Germline values: CDR1 SEHNR, CDR2 FQNEAQ (reference sequence). The ends were cut back, 7 bases at V and 0 bases at J, with 24 bases in the middle. The length of the CDR3 is 18 residues. CDR3 region: CASIISKGGSSMNTEAFF. The CDR3 DNA sequence: TGTGCCAGCATCATCTCCAAGGGGGGGTCCTCCATGAACACTGAAGCTTTCTTT.

This CDR3 reads CASSPRSNTGELFF. The CDR3 DNA follows: TGTGCCAGCAGTCCCCGGTCCAACACCGGGGAGCTGTTTTTT. V and J are TRBV28 and TRBJ2-2; D is undetermined. There are 14 residues in the CDR3. Per the germline V gene, CDR1 is MDHEN and CDR2 is SYDVKM. V was pared by 5 bases and J by 2 bases, with 9 bases between.

The table lists this clone with a few counts. V is TRBV6-5 and J is TRBJ1-6; 10 nucleotides align to TRBD1. CDR1 and CDR2 from the germline V gene are MNHEY and SVGAGI. Trimming cost V 2 bases and J 10 bases; bases outside gene matches: 5. There are 15 residues in the CDR3. This CDR3 reads CASSYRQGAGSPLHF. The CDR3 DNA follows: TGTGCCAGCAGTTACCGACAGGGGGCTGGGTCACCCCTCCACTTT.